The source of this TCR beta chain is a study of T-cell reconstitution after alpha-beta-depleted transplantation in children listed by TCRdb under 2016. Background for the entire study: Using TCR repertoire profiling, the study followed T-cell immune reconstitution in a quantitative way in children after TCRalphabeta/CD19-depleted allogeneic hematopoietic cell transplantation.

This clonotype was recorded a few times. Its cognate antigen has yet to be identified. Base-call qualities are not available, and no considerably larger clone is one nucleotide away. What the study reported, not specific to this receptor: The apparently early recovery of alphabetaT-cell counts about two months after transplant reportedly depended on only several hundred rapidly expanded clones that came from non-depleted graft cells. In some patients, high TCRbeta diversity at day 60 was attributed to recipient T cells and intrathymic progenitors that had survived conditioning. The frequencies of hyperexpanded clones fell over the following months, and after one year, T-cell counts and TCRbeta diversity were mostly attributed to newly produced T cells.

Libraries were made using PCR. Sequencing used an Illumina HiSeq 2500. TCR libraries were prepared with molecular barcoding, using unique molecular identifiers to normalize TCRbeta repertoire quantification. The public reads were reprocessed in TCRdb via fastp at Q25 and MiXCR, keeping in-frame beta chains. Merged by CDR3 protein, the rows form single entries marked with the most common genes and DNA. The sample table contains about 830,000 distinct CDR3 sequences; only one count was recorded for around 15% of them. Jointly, the top ten make up around 5.3% of the sample. The CDR3 runs 14 residues from the cysteine to the phenylalanine. The only DNA kept is the CDR3, 42 bases in frame from the first base. The germline V gene gives CDR1 as SNHLY and CDR2 as FYNNEI. Trimming at the junction amounts to 6 bases on V and 1 base on J, and the germline ends lie 12 bases apart. This specimen's treatment or condition label, per the study, means: allogeneic hematopoietic cell transplantation with graft depleted of TCRalphabeta T cells and CD19 B cells. TCRalphabeta/CD19-depleted allogeneic hematopoietic cell grafts were given to the transplant recipients, all of whom were children.

The receptor comes from a male patient younger than 18 who had a stem cell transplant for acute lymphoblastic leukemia, so the T cells may come from the graft donor. This chain is built from TRBV2 and TRBJ1-1, with no D gene named confidently. Here the sequenced sample was PBMCs, mostly from graft donor cells, taken 360 days after TCRalphabeta/CD19-depleted stem cell transplant. The DNA reads as follows: TGTGCCAGCAGCCGGGAGGGTCCGAACACTGAAGCTTTCTTT. It specifies CASSREGPNTEAFF.